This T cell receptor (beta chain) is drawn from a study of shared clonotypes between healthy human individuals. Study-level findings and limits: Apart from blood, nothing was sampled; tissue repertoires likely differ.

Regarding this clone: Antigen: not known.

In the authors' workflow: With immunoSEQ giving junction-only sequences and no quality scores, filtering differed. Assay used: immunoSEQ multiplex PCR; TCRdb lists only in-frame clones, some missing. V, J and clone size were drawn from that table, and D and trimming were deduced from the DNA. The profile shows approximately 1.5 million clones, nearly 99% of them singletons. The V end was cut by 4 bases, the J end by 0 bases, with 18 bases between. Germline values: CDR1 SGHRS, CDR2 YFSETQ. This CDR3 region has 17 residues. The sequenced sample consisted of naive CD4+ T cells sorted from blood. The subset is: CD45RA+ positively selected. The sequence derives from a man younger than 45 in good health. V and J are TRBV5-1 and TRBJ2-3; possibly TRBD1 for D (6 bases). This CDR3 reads CASSIPPGGLSTDTQYF. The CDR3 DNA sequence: TGCGCCAGCAGCATCCCTCCTGGGGGCTTGAGCACAGATACGCAGTATTTT.